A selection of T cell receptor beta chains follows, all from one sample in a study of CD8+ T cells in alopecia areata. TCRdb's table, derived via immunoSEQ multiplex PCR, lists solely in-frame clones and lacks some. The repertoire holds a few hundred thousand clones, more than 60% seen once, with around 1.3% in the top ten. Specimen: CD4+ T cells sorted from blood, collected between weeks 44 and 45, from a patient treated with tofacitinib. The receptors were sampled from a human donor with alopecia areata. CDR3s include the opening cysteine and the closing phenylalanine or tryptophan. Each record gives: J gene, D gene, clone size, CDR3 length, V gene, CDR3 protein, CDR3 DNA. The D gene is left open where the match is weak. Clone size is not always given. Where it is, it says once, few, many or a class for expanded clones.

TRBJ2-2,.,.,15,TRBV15,CATSRQAGYTGELFF,TGTGCCACCAGCAGGCAAGCGGGTTACACCGGGGAGCTGTTTTTT
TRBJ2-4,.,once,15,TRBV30,CAWSVRSGAKNIQYF,TGTGCCTGGAGTGTACGTTCGGGGGCCAAAAACATTCAGTACTTC
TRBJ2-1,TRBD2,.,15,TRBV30,CAWTQPGLDFHEQFF,TGTGCCTGGACGCAGCCGGGACTAGATTTCCATGAGCAGTTCTTC
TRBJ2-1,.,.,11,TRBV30,CAFGPRNEQFF,TGTGCCTTCGGTCCTAGGAATGAGCAGTTCTTC
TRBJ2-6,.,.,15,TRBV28,CASNRSGSGANVLTF,TGTGCCAGCAACAGGTCCGGCTCTGGGGCCAACGTCCTGACTTTC
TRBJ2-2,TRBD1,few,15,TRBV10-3,CAISDPKTGAGELFF,TGTGCCATCAGTGATCCGAAGACAGGGGCCGGGGAGCTGTTTTTT
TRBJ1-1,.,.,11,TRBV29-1,CSASDEPEAFF,TGCAGCGCCTCTGACGAGCCTGAAGCTTTCTTT
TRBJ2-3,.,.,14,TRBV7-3,CASSRLRLPDTQYF,TGTGCCAGCAGCCGACTCCGACTACCCGATACGCAGTATTTT
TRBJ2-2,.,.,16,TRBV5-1,CASSLAPGGNTGELFF,TGCGCCAGCAGCTTGGCCCCTGGCGGAAACACCGGGGAGCTGTTTTTT
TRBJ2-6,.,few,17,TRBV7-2,CASSPRGPRSGANVLTF,TGTGCCAGCAGCCCTAGAGGACCGCGCTCTGGGGCCAACGTCCTGACTTTC
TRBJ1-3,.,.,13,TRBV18,CASSGRTGNTIYF,TGTGCCAGCTCAGGACGGACAGGAAACACCATATATTTT
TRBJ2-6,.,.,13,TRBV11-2,CASSIDRPRVLTF,TGTGCCAGCAGCATCGACAGGCCTCGCGTCCTGACTTTC
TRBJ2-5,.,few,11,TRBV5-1,CASSLSETQYF,TGCGCCAGCAGCTTGTCCGAGACCCAGTACTTC
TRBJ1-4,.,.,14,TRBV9,CASTPGATNEKLFF,TGTGCCAGCACCCCGGGGGCAACTAATGAAAAACTGTTTTTT
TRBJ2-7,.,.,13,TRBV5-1,CASNAGATYEQYF,TGCGCCAGCAACGCAGGGGCGACCTACGAGCAGTACTTC